This is a list of T cell receptor beta chains from one sample in a study of blood T cell repertoires in COVID-19. Clones were read by immunoSEQ multiplex PCR, and TCRdb kept only the in-frame ones, dropping some. The data show about 120,000 clones, with more than 85% seen just once and under 4.5% held by the top ten. Sequenced: peripheral blood. These receptors originate from a man between 60 and 75 years old with COVID-19, enrolled during active disease. The CDR3 runs from the conserved cysteine through the conserved F or W. A D gene is named only where the DNA matches it firmly. The size of a clone is reported for some rows only, either as once, few or many, or as a class for expanded clones.

NA,TRBV7-9,TRBJ1-3,NA,CASRQDSSGNTIYF,TGTGCCAGCAGACAAGACAGCTCTGGAAACACCATATATTTT
NA,TRBV5-1,TRBJ1-3,NA,CASSPEGGSGNTIYF,TGCGCCAGCAGCCCGGAGGGTGGCTCTGGAAACACCATATATTTT
NA,TRBV6-2/TRBV6-3,TRBJ1-1,NA,CASSYGFAGTEAFF,TGTGCCAGCAGTTATGGGTTTGCGGGCACTGAAGCTTTCTTT
TRBD1,TRBV10-1,TRBJ2-1,NA,CASSDSGTGGTGEQFF,TGCGCCAGCAGTGACTCCGGGACAGGGGGAACTGGTGAGCAGTTCTTC
NA,TRBV2,TRBJ1-2,few,CASRTGGDYGYTF,TGTGCCAGCAGGACAGGTGGGGACTATGGCTACACCTTC
TRBD1,TRBV7-9,TRBJ1-5,few,CASSSTGSNQPQHF,TGTGCCAGCAGCTCGACAGGGTCCAATCAGCCCCAGCATTTT
NA,TRBV18,TRBJ1-2,once,CASSPVLADYGYTF,TGTGCCAGCTCACCAGTCTTGGCGGACTATGGCTACACCTTC
NA,TRBV3-1/TRBV3-2,TRBJ1-2,NA,CASSQVRGSGYTF,TGTGCCAGCAGCCAAGTGCGGGGTTCCGGCTACACCTTC
TRBD2,TRBV11-3,TRBJ2-5,NA,CASSLSGTSGETQYF,TGTGCCAGCAGCTTATCCGGGACTAGCGGAGAGACCCAGTACTTC
NA,TRBV4-1,TRBJ2-2,NA,CASSQEGGQFTGELFF,TGCGCCAGCAGCCAAGAGGGGGGACAGTTTACCGGGGAGCTGTTTTTT
NA,TRBV4-2,TRBJ1-1,NA,CASSQAGTQNTEAFF,TGTGCCAGCAGCCAAGCCGGGACTCAAAACACTGAAGCTTTCTTT
NA,TRBV7-2,TRBJ2-3,NA,CASSPNRGDTQYF,TGTGCCAGCAGCCCCAACCGGGGGGATACGCAGTATTTT
TRBD1,TRBV10-1,TRBJ1-1,NA,CASSESTGGFEAFF,TGCGCCAGCAGTGAGTCTACAGGGGGCTTTGAAGCTTTCTTT
NA,TRBV5-6,TRBJ2-3,NA,CASRSLSTDTQYF,TGTGCCAGCAGATCACTTTCTACAGATACGCAGTATTTT
NA,TRBV5-1,TRBJ1-1,NA,CASSSQGMGTEAFF,TGCGCCAGCAGCTCGCAGGGTATGGGCACTGAAGCTTTCTTT
NA,TRBV30,TRBJ2-5,NA,CAWSPGGIETQYF,TGTGCCTGGAGTCCTGGAGGCATAGAGACCCAGTACTTC
TRBD2,TRBV7-9,TRBJ2-5,NA,CASSLGGGGETQYF,TGTGCCAGCAGCTTAGGCGGGGGGGGTGAGACCCAGTACTTC
NA,TRBV6-5,TRBJ1-3,NA,CASSPWTNSGNTIYF,TGTGCCAGCAGTCCGTGGACAAACTCTGGAAACACCATATATTTT
TRBD1,TRBV7-9,TRBJ1-4,NA,CASSNRGTNEKLFF,TGTGCCAGCAGCAACAGGGGAACTAATGAAAAACTGTTTTTT
NA,TRBV30,TRBJ2-7,NA,CASDRTVSSYEQYF,TGTGCCTCGGATAGGACAGTAAGCTCCTACGAGCAGTACTTC
NA,TRBV27,TRBJ1-4,NA,CASPIPGLPPSEDEKLFF,TGTGCCAGCCCCATCCCGGGGTTACCTCCTTCTGAAGATGAAAAACTGTTTTTT
TRBD1,TRBV4-2,TRBJ1-2,NA,CASSQDRAGGYYGYTF,TGTGCCAGCAGCCAAGATAGGGCAGGGGGCTACTATGGCTACACCTTC